This T cell receptor beta chain derives from a study of early stage breast cancer tumors. Study in general: Of some 17 invasive breast tumors, more than ten were hormone receptor-positive, HER2-negative. Samples were sequenced at approximately 9-fold average coverage.

The germline V gene encodes CDR1 LNHDA and CDR2 SQIVND (reference sequence). V dropped 8 bases and J dropped 1 base, with 15 bases sitting between them. The CDR3 totals 14 residues. The assay was immunoSEQ multiplex PCR, and TCRdb's table has in-frame clones only and misses some. The sample carries 40,000 to 60,000 clones, more than 70% recorded once. This receptor was taken from a person aged 40 to 49 with breast cancer. The chain carries TRBV19 and TRBJ2-7; D remains ambiguous. Sequenced material: blood. CDR3 nucleotide sequence: TGTGCCAGTCGAACTTCCGGACGGTCCTACGAGCAGTACTTC. Protein: CASRTSGRSYEQYF.